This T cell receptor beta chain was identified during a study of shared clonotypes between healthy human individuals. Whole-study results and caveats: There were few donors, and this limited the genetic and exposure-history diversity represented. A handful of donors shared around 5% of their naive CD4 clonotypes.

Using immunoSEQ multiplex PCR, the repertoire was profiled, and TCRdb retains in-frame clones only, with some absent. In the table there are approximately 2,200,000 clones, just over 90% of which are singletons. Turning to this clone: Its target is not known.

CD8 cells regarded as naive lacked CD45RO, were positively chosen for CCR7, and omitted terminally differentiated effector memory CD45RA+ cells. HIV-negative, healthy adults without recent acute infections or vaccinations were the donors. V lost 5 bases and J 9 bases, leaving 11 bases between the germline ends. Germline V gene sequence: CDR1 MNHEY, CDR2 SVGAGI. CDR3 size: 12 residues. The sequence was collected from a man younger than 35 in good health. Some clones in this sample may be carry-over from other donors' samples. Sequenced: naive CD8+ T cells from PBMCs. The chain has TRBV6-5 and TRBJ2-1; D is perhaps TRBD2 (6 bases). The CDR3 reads CASSQDGGEQFF. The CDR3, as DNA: TGTGCCAGCAGTCAGGACGGGGGTGAGCAGTTCTTC.